One sample yielded the 14 T cell receptor beta chains listed below, sequenced in a study of blood T cell repertoires in COVID-19. Profiled with immunoSEQ multiplex PCR; TCRdb holds only in-frame clones, not every one. The sample has about 120,000 clones; roughly 89% are singletons. The sample was peripheral blood. Every receptor here comes from a woman aged 60-70 years with COVID-19, enrolled during active disease.

This chain uses TRBV12-5 with TRBJ2-1, with TRBD2 as a possible D gene (6 bases). From germline, CDR1 is LGHNT and CDR2 FRNRAP. V gave up 8 bases and J gave up 8 bases, with 13 bases separating them. The CDR3 spans 12 residues. CDR3 sequence reads: CASSRDSDEQFF. The CDR3 DNA reads as TGTGCTAGTTCCCGGGACTCGGATGAGCAGTTCTTC.

This chain connects TRBV3-1 (or the pseudogene TRBV3-2) to TRBJ1-1; 7 bases fit TRBD1. Germline CDR1 is LGHDT and CDR2 is YNNKEL (reference sequence). With 4 bases clipped from V and 4 bases from J, the junction kept 6 bases outside the gene matches. The CDR3 spans 14 residues. The CDR3 DNA is TGTGCCAGCAGCCCCCAGGGGGTGCCCACTGAAGCTTTCTTT. This gives the protein CASSPQGVPTEAFF.

The rearrangement joins TRBV7-2 to TRBJ2-5; 11 bases are a match to TRBD1. Germline values: CDR1 SGHTA, CDR2 FQGNSA. The ends lost 5 bases at V and 7 bases at J; junction bases unmatched: 6. The CDR3 length is 14 residues. This CDR3 reads CASSPRTGGRTQYF. CDR3 bases: TGTGCCAGCAGCCCTCGGACAGGGGGCAGGACCCAGTACTTC.

The chain uses TRBV7-9 and TRBJ2-2, with 7 bases that match TRBD1. The V gene's germline CDR1 is SEHNR and CDR2 FQNEAQ (reference sequence). J gave up 3 bases and V 6 bases, and 4 bases lay outside the gene matches. This CDR3 has 14 residues. This CDR3 reads CASRPTGDTGELFF. In nucleotides, the CDR3 is TGTGCCAGCAGGCCCACAGGGGACACCGGGGAGCTGTTTTTT.

The chain recombines TRBV6-2 or TRBV6-3 with TRBJ2-5; maybe TRBD2 (5 bases). The V gene lost 4 bases and the J gene lost 7 bases, with 13 bases spanning the gap. This CDR3 comprises 13 residues. CDR1 and CDR2 (germline): MNHEY, SVGEGT. The CDR3 protein is CASSLGQAGTQYF. CDR3 DNA: TGTGCCAGCAGTTTAGGCCAGGCGGGGACCCAGTACTTC.

The rearrangement links TRBV3-1 (or the pseudogene TRBV3-2) to TRBJ2-3; D possibly corresponds to TRBD1 (6 bases). Germline assignment: CDR1 LGHDT and CDR2 YNNKEL (reference sequence). V shed 2 bases and J shed 3 bases, with 12 bases lying between them. This CDR3 has 15 residues. In DNA form, the CDR3 reads TGTGCCAGCAGCCAAACAGCAGGGGTAACAGATACGCAGTATTTT. This sequence encodes CASSQTAGVTDTQYF.

The chain carries TRBV5-6 and TRBJ2-5; 11 bases are a match to TRBD2. With 9 bases clipped from V and 1 base from J, the junction kept 5 bases outside the gene matches. Per germline, CDR1 SGHDT and CDR2 YYEEEE. The CDR3 length is 14 residues. In DNA form, the CDR3 reads TGTGCCATGTCTAGCGGGGGGACCCAAGAGACCCAGTACTTC. This translates into CAMSSGGTQETQYF.

V gene TRBV6-1 combines with J gene TRBJ1-2; perhaps TRBD1 as D (6 bases). Germline lookup yields CDR1 MNHNS and CDR2 SASEGT. The CDR3 spans 13 residues. V lost 2 bases and J 4 bases, leaving 8 bases between the germline ends. The CDR3 here is CASSESRGYGYTF. The CDR3 bases are TGTGCCAGCAGTGAAAGCAGGGGCTATGGCTACACCTTC.

The gene calls are TRBV3-1 (or the pseudogene TRBV3-2) and TRBJ2-5, with TRBD2 matching 7 bases. V lost 1 base, J lost 1 base, and 3 bases stayed unmatched. The CDR3 totals 15 residues. Germline lookup yields CDR1 LGHDT and CDR2 YNNKEL (reference sequence). DNA of the CDR3: TGTGCCAGCAGCCAAGGGGTAGCGGGCCAAGAGACCCAGTACTTC. It specifies CASSQGVAGQETQYF.

The chain has TRBV19 and TRBJ1-2; no clear D. The CDR3 loop spans 16 amino acids. Germline V gives CDR1 LNHDA, CDR2 SQIVND (reference sequence). Deletions cut 3 bases from V and 7 bases from J, with 21 bases between. The CDR3 DNA reads TGTGCCAGTAGTATTAGAACGGCCAGACCTAGCGGTGGCTACACCTTC. It yields the protein CASSIRTARPSGGYTF.

The chain joins TRBV11-3 to TRBJ1-2; D remains ambiguous. Trimming took off 4 bases at V and 9 bases at J, with 15 bases between the two ends. This CDR3 is built from 13 residues. Germline CDR1 and CDR2: SGHNT and YENEEA. This chain's CDR3 is CASSSTGSGSYTF. CDR3 coding DNA: TGTGCCAGCAGCTCAACGGGGTCTGGGAGCTACACCTTC.

The chain couples TRBV3-1 (or the pseudogene TRBV3-2) to TRBJ2-2, with 7 bases aligning to TRBD2. The germline V gene has CDR1 LGHDT and CDR2 YNNKEL (reference sequence). V lost 0 bases and J lost 4; bases outside the gene matches: 5. This CDR3 region has 16 residues. DNA for the CDR3: TGTGCCAGCAGCCAAGAACGACTAGCAGTCACCGGGGAGCTGTTTTTT. Protein product: CASSQERLAVTGELFF.

V gene TRBV6-5 combines with J gene TRBJ2-7, with TRBD1 matching 8 bases. The CDR3 length is 13 residues. V lost 6 bases and J lost 2; bases outside the gene matches: 3. The germline V gene encodes CDR1 MNHEY and CDR2 SVGAGI. In DNA, the CDR3 is TGTGCCAGCAGGGAGACAGGGGCCTACGAGCAGTACTTC. Protein sequence: CASRETGAYEQYF.

The V gene is TRBV7-6, the J gene TRBJ1-4; maybe TRBD1 (5 bases). The CDR3 is 17 amino acids. From germline, CDR1 is SGHVS and CDR2 FNYEAQ. Trimming left V 5 bases short and J 1 base short, with 17 bases between. This CDR3 reads CASSARRGEGTNEKLFF. The CDR3 coding sequence is TGTGCCAGCAGCGCGCGGCGGGGCGAGGGAACTAATGAAAAACTGTTTTTT.